The 24 T cell receptor beta chains below all came from one sample that was sequenced in a study of cytomegalovirus exposure and HLA in healthy donors. It was with 60 Vbeta and 13 Jbeta primers that the PCR ran. This table comes from immunoSEQ multiplex PCR, and its TCRdb copy is limited to in-frame clones, with some not included. This sample has about 110,000 clones; around four fifths occur once, and the top ten carry about 3.2%. Sample: PBMCs. The receptor set was obtained from a woman aged 60-75 years in good health and CMV-seropositive.

The rearrangement joins TRBV7-9 to TRBJ2-7; D is perhaps TRBD2 (5 bases). V shed 5 bases and J shed 4 bases, with 21 bases lying between them. This CDR3 contains 16 residues. The germline V gene has CDR1 SEHNR and CDR2 FQNEAQ (reference sequence). This CDR3 reads CASSPSGMGVAYEQYF. The CDR3 nucleotides read TGTGCCAGCAGCCCTTCCGGGATGGGAGTGGCGTACGAGCAGTACTTC.

This sequence joins TRBV28 and TRBJ2-3; 10 bases are shared with TRBD1. Germline CDR1 and CDR2: MDHEN and SYDVKM. The CDR3 contains 16 residues. V shed 4 bases and J 4 bases; nucleotides not matched to a gene: 8. The CDR3 nucleotides read TGTGCCAGCAGTTCCGAGACAGGGGGCTTCCCAGATACGCAGTATTTT. Amino acids: CASSSETGGFPDTQYF.

V usage is TRBV7-9 and J usage is TRBJ2-5, with D possibly matching TRBD1 (7 bases). The J call is uncertain, as TRBJ2-7 better fits the DNA end. Germline assignment: CDR1 SEHNR and CDR2 FQNEAQ (reference sequence). The CDR3 is 13 amino acids. The DNA for the CDR3 is TGTGCCAGCAGCTTAGGGCAGGGGGGCGAGCAGTACTTC. It specifies CASSLGQGGEQYF.

The chain combines TRBV18 with TRBJ2-5, with TRBD2 matching over 14 bases. The CDR3 covers 18 residues. CDR1 is KGHSH and CDR2 is LQKENI in the germline V gene. J lost 4 bases, V lost 3 bases, and 10 bases had no gene match. CDR3 in amino acids: CASSPAMGLAGESETQYF. The CDR3 bases are TGTGCCAGCTCACCTGCGATGGGACTAGCGGGAGAGTCAGAGACCCAGTACTTC.

The chain joins TRBV4-2 to TRBJ2-3; TRBD2 matches 7 bases. Germline CDR1 and CDR2: LGHNA and YNFKEQ. The CDR3 length is 15 residues. Trimming cost V 1 base and J 7 bases; bases outside gene matches: 8. DNA of the CDR3: TGTGCCAGCAGCCAAGTGGGGTTGACTAGCCATACGCAGTATTTT. Its protein product is CASSQVGLTSHTQYF.

In this sample, this clone turned up a few times. The chain uses TRBV10-3 and TRBJ2-6; the D is unclear. Trimming cost V 10 bases and J 0 bases, with 10 bases left between them. Germline CDR1 ENHRY, CDR2 SYGVKD. This CDR3 region has 14 residues. CDR3 sequence reads: CASKFSSGANVLTF. DNA of the CDR3: TGTGCCAGCAAGTTCAGCTCTGGGGCCAACGTCCTGACTTTC.

The chain has TRBV4-2 and TRBJ1-1; TRBD1 aligns across 11 bases. Germline CDR1 and CDR2: LGHNA and YNFKEQ. The CDR3 covers 14 residues. J lost 6 bases, V lost 3 bases, and 3 bases had no gene match. The CDR3 sequence is CASSHPGQGAEAFF. The CDR3 DNA follows: TGTGCCAGCAGCCACCCGGGACAGGGGGCTGAAGCTTTCTTT.

V gene TRBV2 combines with J gene TRBJ2-1; TRBD2 agrees at 7 bases. The CDR3 loop spans 13 amino acids. CDR1 and CDR2 (germline): SNHLY, FYNNEI. The V gene end was trimmed by 9 bases and the J gene end by 10 bases; junction bases not matched to a gene: 12. The CDR3 DNA is TGTGCCAGAAGGGACTATACCCTACCGGAGCAGTTCTTC. Its protein is CARRDYTLPEQFF.

This chain connects TRBV7-9 to TRBJ1-1, with D possibly TRBD1 on 5 matching bases. The CDR3 consists of 14 residues. V was cut by 5 bases and J by 4 bases, with 14 bases left in between. Germline assignment: CDR1 SEHNR and CDR2 FQNEAQ (reference sequence). In nucleotides, the CDR3 is TGTGCCAGCAGCACGACGGGGACTCGCACTGAAGCTTTCTTT. This translates into CASSTTGTRTEAFF.

The CDR3 region is CASSEIAGCGEQYF. The CDR3 nucleotides read TGTGCCAGCAGCGAAATAGCGGGGTGCGGCGAGCAGTACTTC. The chain combines TRBV21-1 with TRBJ2-7; the DNA was not used to check the table's D call, TRBD2. TRBV21-1 is a known pseudogene. The length of the CDR3 is 14 residues.

As concerns this clone: The same CDR3 can be traced to other DNA sequences in this sample. The chain employs TRBV18 and TRBJ2-3, with TRBD1 matching over 9 bases. Per germline, CDR1 KGHSH and CDR2 LQKENI. The CDR3 spans 16 residues. The junction had 4 bases not matched to a gene; V was cut back by 0 bases and J by 3 bases. CDR3 bases: TGTGCCAGCTCACCACCGTTGGGACAGGGTACAGATACGCAGTATTTT. Its translation is CASSPPLGQGTDTQYF.

This chain uses TRBV2 with TRBJ2-7, with TRBD2 matching over 13 bases. Germline V gene lookup returns CDR1 SNHLY and CDR2 FYNNEI. V lost 5 bases, J lost 2 bases, and 6 bases stayed unmatched. CDR3 length: 16 residues. The CDR3 spells CASSTRLAGGTYEQYF. The CDR3 DNA reads as TGTGCCAGCAGTACTCGACTAGCGGGAGGTACCTACGAGCAGTACTTC.

The CDR3: CASSLPLGKTAKTDTQYF. The CDR3 bases are TGTGCCAGCAGCTTACCGCTGGGCAAGACAGCAAAGACAGATACGCAGTATTTT. This chain connects TRBV11-2 to TRBJ2-3, with TRBD1 as a possible D gene (5 bases). The CDR3 has 18 residues. Trimming pared 2 bases from V and 3 bases from J, leaving 21 bases between. Germline V gives CDR1 SGHAT, CDR2 FQNNGV.

This chain links TRBV5-1 with TRBJ2-1, with 8 bases that match TRBD2. Germline assignment: CDR1 SGHRS and CDR2 YFSETQ. The CDR3 covers 16 residues. Trimming at V came to 5 bases and at J to 0 bases, leaving 7 bases not matched to a gene. CDR3 residues: CASRPISGSSYNEQFF. CDR3 bases: TGCGCCAGCAGACCCATCAGCGGGAGCTCCTACAATGAGCAGTTCTTC.

The CDR3 region is CASSLGHANTGELFF. The DNA for the CDR3 is TGCGCCAGCAGCCTCGGACACGCGAACACCGGGGAGCTGTTTTTT. The rearrangement joins TRBV5-1 to TRBJ2-2; D perhaps matches TRBD1 (5 bases). The V end lost 4 bases, the J end lost 0 bases, and 10 bases lay between the germline ends. Per the germline V gene, CDR1 is SGHRS and CDR2 is YFSETQ. The CDR3 covers 15 residues.

This clone was seen only a few times. This sequence joins TRBV7-9 and TRBJ1-3, with D unclear. V gave up 5 bases and J gave up 4 bases, with 15 bases separating them. Germline lookup yields CDR1 SEHNR and CDR2 FQNEAQ (reference sequence). The CDR3 sequence is 15 residues long. The chain's CDR3 is CASSAVAVSGNTIYF. For the CDR3, the DNA is TGTGCCAGCAGCGCCGTCGCGGTCTCCGGAAACACCATATATTTT.

The rearrangement links TRBV27 to TRBJ1-1; 10 bases align to TRBD1. The trim removed 3 bases at V and 1 base at J, leaving 14 bases unmatched. The CDR3 spans 19 residues. Germline V gene sequence: CDR1 MNHEY, CDR2 SMNVEV (reference sequence). CDR3 coding DNA: TGTGCCAGCAGTTTCAGTATTTCGGGACAGGGGACATCGAACACTGAAGCTTTCTTT. Translation: CASSFSISGQGTSNTEAFF.

The chain links TRBV19 to TRBJ1-5; 7 bases are shared with TRBD1. The CDR3 length is 16 residues. Germline V gene sequence: CDR1 LNHDA, CDR2 SQIVND (reference sequence). Unmatched junction bases numbered 9, after V lost 2 bases and J lost 5 bases. The CDR3 sequence is CASSINRDSYYQPQHF. Here the CDR3 DNA reads TGTGCCAGTAGTATAAACCGGGACAGCTACTATCAGCCCCAGCATTTT.

This chain uses TRBV10-1 with TRBJ2-5, with 8 positions matching TRBD2. V dropped 5 bases and J dropped 3; count of bases not matched to a gene: 14. In germline, CDR1 is WNHNN, CDR2 SYGVQD (reference sequence). This CDR3 comprises 17 residues. The CDR3 loop reads CASSNPRLAKKKETQYF. CDR3 coding DNA: TGCGCCAGCAGTAACCCCCGACTAGCGAAAAAAAAAGAGACCCAGTACTTC.

The chain is built from TRBV7-8 and TRBJ1-2, with no clear D. Trimming left V 5 bases short and J 0 bases short, with 16 bases between. Germline V gives CDR1 SGHVS, CDR2 FQNEAQ. This CDR3 spans 16 amino acids. As DNA, the CDR3 is TGTGCCAGCAGCGAGACCTGGGGAGTAGCTAACTATGGCTACACCTTC. Translated, it gives CASSETWGVANYGYTF.

The chain uses TRBV7-2 and TRBJ2-7; TRBD2 might be the D (5 bases). V lost 1 base and J lost 3, with 16 bases in between. The CDR3 loop spans 16 amino acids. The germline V gene has CDR1 SGHTA and CDR2 FQGNSA. This chain's CDR3 is CASSLVGGRSYYEQYF. The CDR3 DNA sequence: TGTGCCAGCAGCTTAGTTGGAGGCCGGAGTTACTACGAGCAGTACTTC.

The V gene is TRBV25-1, the J gene TRBJ1-3, with D possibly TRBD1 on 6 matching bases. Trimming removed 2 bases at V and 2 bases at J, with 16 bases between. The CDR3 extends over 17 amino acids. Germline CDR1 is MGHDK and CDR2 is SYGVNS. The CDR3 is CASSEPPGGGPGNTIYF. DNA for the CDR3: TGTGCCAGCAGTGAACCCCCCGGGGGGGGCCCTGGAAACACCATATATTTT.

The rearrangement links TRBV7-9 to TRBJ1-3; D uncertain. With 5 bases removed from V and 0 bases from J, the gap between germline ends came to 14 bases. CDR1 SEHNR and CDR2 FQNEAQ come from the germline V gene (reference sequence). This CDR3 region has 16 residues. Written as DNA, the CDR3 is TGTGCCAGCAGCACTACGACCGCTGTCTCTGGAAACACCATATATTTT. It translates to CASSTTTAVSGNTIYF.

This chain connects TRBV4-2 to TRBJ2-5; the match to TRBD2 covers 13 bases. The CDR3 consists of 16 residues. The germline CDR1 and CDR2 sequences are LGHNA and YNFKEQ. After removal of 0 bases from V and 5 bases from J, the junction contained 3 bases not matched to a gene. This chain's CDR3 is CASSQDLLAGGETQYF. The DNA of the CDR3 is TGTGCCAGCAGCCAAGATTTACTAGCGGGAGGGGAGACCCAGTACTTC.